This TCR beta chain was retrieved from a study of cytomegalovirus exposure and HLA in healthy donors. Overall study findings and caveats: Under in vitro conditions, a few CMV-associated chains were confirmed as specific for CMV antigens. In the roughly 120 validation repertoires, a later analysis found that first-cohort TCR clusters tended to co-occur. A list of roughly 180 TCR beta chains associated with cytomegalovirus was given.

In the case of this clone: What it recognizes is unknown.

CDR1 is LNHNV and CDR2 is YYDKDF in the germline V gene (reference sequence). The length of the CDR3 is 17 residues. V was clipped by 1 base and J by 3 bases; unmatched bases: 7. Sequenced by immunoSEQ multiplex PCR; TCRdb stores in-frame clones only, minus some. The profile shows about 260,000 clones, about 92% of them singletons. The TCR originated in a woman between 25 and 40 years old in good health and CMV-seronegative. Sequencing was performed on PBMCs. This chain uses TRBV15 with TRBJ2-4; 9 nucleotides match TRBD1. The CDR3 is CATSRGDLTGGKNIQYF. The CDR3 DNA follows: TGTGCCACCAGCAGAGGTGACTTGACAGGGGGCAAAAACATTCAGTACTTC.